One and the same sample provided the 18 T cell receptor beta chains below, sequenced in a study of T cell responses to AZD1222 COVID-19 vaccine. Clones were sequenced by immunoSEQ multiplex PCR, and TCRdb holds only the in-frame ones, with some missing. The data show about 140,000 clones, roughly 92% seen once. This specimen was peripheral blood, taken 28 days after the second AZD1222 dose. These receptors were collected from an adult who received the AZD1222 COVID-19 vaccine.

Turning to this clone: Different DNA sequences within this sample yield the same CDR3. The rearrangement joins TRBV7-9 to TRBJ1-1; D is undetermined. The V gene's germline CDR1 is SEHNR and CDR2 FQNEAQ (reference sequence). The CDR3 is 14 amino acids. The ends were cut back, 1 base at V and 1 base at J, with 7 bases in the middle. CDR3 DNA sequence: TGTGCCAGCAGCTTAGGACAAACGAACACTGAAGCTTTCTTT. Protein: CASSLGQTNTEAFF.

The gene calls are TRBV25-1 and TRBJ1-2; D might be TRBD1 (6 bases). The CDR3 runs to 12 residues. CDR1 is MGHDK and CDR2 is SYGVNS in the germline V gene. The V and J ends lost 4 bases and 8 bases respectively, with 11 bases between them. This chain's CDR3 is CASSGGGFGYTF. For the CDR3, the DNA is TGTGCCAGCAGTGGAGGGGGTTTCGGCTACACCTTC.

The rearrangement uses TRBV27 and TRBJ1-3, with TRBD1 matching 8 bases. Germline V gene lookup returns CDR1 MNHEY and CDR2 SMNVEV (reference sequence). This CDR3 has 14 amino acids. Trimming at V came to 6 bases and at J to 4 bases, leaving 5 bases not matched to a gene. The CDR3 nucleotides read TGTGCCAGCAGCTCAGGGGGCCGGGGAAACACCATATATTTT. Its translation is CASSSGGRGNTIYF.

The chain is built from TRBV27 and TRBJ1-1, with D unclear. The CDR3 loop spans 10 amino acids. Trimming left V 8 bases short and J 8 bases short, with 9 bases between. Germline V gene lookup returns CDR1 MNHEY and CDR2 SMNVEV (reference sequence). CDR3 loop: CASWVYEAFF. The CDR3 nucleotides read TGTGCCAGCTGGGTTTACGAAGCTTTCTTT.

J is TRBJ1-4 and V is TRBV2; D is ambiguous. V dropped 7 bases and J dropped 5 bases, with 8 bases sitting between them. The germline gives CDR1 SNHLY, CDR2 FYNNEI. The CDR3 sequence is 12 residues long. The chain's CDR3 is CASKAANEKLFF. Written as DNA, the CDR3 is TGTGCCAGCAAGGCCGCGAATGAAAAACTGTTTTTT.

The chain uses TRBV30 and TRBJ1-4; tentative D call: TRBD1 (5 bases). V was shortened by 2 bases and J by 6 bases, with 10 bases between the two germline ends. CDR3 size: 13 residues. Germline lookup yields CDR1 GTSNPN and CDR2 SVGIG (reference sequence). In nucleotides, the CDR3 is TGTGCCTGGAGTCCAGGGAACGATGAAAAACTGTTTTTT. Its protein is CAWSPGNDEKLFF.

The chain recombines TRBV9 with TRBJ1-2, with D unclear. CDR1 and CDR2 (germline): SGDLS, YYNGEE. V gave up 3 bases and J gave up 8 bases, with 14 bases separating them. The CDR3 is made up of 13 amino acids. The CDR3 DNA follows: TGTGCCAGCAGCGCGCATCGAGCGGGGGGCTACACCTTC. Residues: CASSAHRAGGYTF.

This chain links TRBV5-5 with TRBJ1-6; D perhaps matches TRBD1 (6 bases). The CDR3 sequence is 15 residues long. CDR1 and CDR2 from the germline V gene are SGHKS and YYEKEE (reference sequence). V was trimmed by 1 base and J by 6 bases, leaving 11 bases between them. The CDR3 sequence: CASSLIQGGNSPLHF. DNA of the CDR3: TGTGCCAGCAGCTTGATACAGGGCGGTAATTCACCCCTCCACTTT.

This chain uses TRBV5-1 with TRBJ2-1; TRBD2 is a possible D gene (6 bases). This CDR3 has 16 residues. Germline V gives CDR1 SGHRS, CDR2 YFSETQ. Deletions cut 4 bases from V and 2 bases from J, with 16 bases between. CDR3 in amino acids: CASSLGGDPTYNEQFF. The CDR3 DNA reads TGCGCCAGCAGCCTCGGGGGAGATCCCACCTACAATGAGCAGTTCTTC. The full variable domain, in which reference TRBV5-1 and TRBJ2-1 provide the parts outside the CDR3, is KAGVTQTPRYLIKTRGQQVTLSCSPISGHRSVSWYQQTPGQGLQFLFEYFSETQRNKGNFPGRFSGRQFSNSRSEMNVSTLELGDSALYLCASSLGGDPTYNEQFFGPGTRLTVL.

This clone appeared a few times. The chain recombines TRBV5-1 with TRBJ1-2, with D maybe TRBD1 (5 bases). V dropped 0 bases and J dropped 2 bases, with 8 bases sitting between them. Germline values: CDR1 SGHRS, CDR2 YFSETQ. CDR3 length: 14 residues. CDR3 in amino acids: CASSLADRNYGYTF. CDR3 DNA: TGCGCCAGCAGCTTGGCAGACAGAAACTATGGCTACACCTTC.

In DNA, the CDR3 is TGTGCCTGGGGACAGGGGGTCCCCAATGAGCAGTTCTTC. It yields the protein CAWGQGVPNEQFF. V usage is TRBV30 and J usage is TRBJ2-1, with 10 bases aligning to TRBD1. Trimming removed 5 bases from V and 6 bases from J; junction bases left unmatched: 4. The germline V gene has CDR1 GTSNPN and CDR2 SVGIG (reference sequence). CDR3 size: 13 residues.

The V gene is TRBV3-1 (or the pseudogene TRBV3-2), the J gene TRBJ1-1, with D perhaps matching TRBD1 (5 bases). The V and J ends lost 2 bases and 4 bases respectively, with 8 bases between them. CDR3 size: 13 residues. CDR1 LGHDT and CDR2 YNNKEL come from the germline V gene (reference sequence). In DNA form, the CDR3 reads TGTGCCAGCAGCCAATGGGACCCCACTGAAGCTTTCTTT. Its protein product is CASSQWDPTEAFF.

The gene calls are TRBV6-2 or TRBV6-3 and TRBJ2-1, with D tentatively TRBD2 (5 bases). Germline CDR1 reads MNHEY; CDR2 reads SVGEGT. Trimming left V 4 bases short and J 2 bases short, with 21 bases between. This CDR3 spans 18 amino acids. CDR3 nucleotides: TGTGCCAGCAGTTCCCTGTCGGGGTTTCAATCCCCCTACAATGAGCAGTTCTTC. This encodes CASSSLSGFQSPYNEQFF.

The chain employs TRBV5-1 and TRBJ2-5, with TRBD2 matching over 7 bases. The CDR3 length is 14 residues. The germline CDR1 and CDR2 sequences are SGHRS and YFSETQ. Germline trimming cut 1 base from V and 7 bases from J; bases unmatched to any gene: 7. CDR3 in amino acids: CASSLPTSFGTQYF. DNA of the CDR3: TGCGCCAGCAGCTTGCCGACTAGCTTCGGGACCCAGTACTTC.

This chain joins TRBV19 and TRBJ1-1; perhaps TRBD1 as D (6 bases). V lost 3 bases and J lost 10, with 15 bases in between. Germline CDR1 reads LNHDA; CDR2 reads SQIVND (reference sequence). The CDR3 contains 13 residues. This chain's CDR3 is CASSMVLGGLAFF. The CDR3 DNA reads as TGTGCCAGTAGTATGGTCCTCGGGGGCTTAGCTTTCTTT. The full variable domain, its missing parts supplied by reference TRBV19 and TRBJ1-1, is DGGITQSPKYLFRKEGQNVTLSCEQNLNHDAMYWYRQDPGQGLRLIYYSQIVNDFQKGDIAEGYSVSREKKESFPLTVTSAQKNPTAFYLCASSMVLGGLAFFGQGTRLTVV.

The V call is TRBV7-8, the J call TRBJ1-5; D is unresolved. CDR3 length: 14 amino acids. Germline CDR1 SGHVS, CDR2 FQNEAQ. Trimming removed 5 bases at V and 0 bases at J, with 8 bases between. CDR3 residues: CASSPTLSNQPQHF. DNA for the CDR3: TGTGCCAGCAGCCCCACTCTTAGCAATCAGCCCCAGCATTTT.

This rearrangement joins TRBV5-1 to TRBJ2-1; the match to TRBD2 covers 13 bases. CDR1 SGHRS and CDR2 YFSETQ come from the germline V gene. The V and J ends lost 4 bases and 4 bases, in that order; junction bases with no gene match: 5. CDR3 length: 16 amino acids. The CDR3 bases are TGCGCCAGCAGCCTAGGGACTAGCGGGGCGTACAATGAGCAGTTCTTC. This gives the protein CASSLGTSGAYNEQFF.

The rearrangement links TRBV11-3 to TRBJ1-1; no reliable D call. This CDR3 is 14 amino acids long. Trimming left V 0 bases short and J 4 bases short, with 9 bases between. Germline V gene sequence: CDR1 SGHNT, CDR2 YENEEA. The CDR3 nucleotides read TGTGCCAGCAGCTTAGATTTAGGGAGCACTGAAGCTTTCTTT. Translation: CASSLDLGSTEAFF.